This T cell receptor (beta chain) was sequenced for a study of blood T cell repertoires in COVID-19. Trimming took off 0 bases at V and 0 bases at J, with 9 bases between the two ends. CDR1 LNHDA and CDR2 SQIVND come from the germline V gene (reference sequence). The CDR3 loop spans 16 amino acids. Method: immunoSEQ multiplex PCR; TCRdb's copy keeps in-frame clones and lacks some. The sample includes more than 20,000 clones, over 80% of them seen just once. Sequenced sample: peripheral blood. The TCR originated in a man older than 75 with active or convalescent COVID-19. This sequence joins TRBV19 and TRBJ1-3; D not resolved. CDR3 nucleotides: TGTGCCAGTAGTATAGATCCGGTAATCTCTGGAAACACCATATATTTT. Encoded protein: CASSIDPVISGNTIYF.